The rows below give T cell receptor beta chains drawn from one sample of a study of CD4 and CD8 cells across lung adenocarcinoma regions. TCRdb analysed the PCR reads with MiXCR anew, one entry per CDR3 protein. This table has 7,000 to 8,500 distinct CDR3 sequences, more than 55% appearing once. The source material was CD4+ T cells from the center of a lung tumor. The receptors originated from a female donor with lung adenocarcinoma. The CD4 and CD8 labels of this study may be unreliable. The CDR3 runs from the conserved cysteine through the conserved F or W. The D gene is left open where the match is weak. Expanded clones are given a class, and other clones once, few, many or no size at all.

j_gene	d_gene	abundance	v_gene	CDR3aa	CDR3nt
TRBJ2-1	TRBD2	medium-sized	TRBV7-2	CASSLDPSGYEQFF	TGTGCCAGCAGCTTAGATCCTAGCGGCTACGAGCAGTTCTTC
TRBJ2-3	TRBD2	-	TRBV27	CASSSRGAGGTDMQYF	TGTGCCAGCAGTTCCCGGGGAGCGGGAGGCACAGATATGCAGTATTTC
TRBJ1-1	TRBD1	-	TRBV7-2	CASSLKGALNTEAFF	TGTGCCAGCAGCTTGAAGGGGGCCTTAAACACTGAAGCTTTCTTT
TRBJ2-1	TRBD2	-	TRBV6-1	CASSPPGLANEQFF	TGTGCCAGCAGCCCACCGGGACTAGCGAATGAGCAGTTCTTC
TRBJ2-5	-	-	TRBV27	CATGNGGRDQETQYF	TGTGCCACGGGCAACGGGGGCCGGGACCAAGAGACCCAGTACTTC
TRBJ2-1	-	-	TRBV6-1	CASSDQGGDEQFF	TGTGCCAGCAGTGATCAGGGGGGCGATGAGCAGTTCTTC
TRBJ2-5	-	-	TRBV27	CAGGHGGGDQEIQYF	TGTGCCGGGGGGCACGGGGGCGGGGACCAAGAGATTCAGTACTTC
TRBJ2-5	TRBD1	-	TRBV27	CASRVTGVNAQNF	TGTGCCAGCAGGGTGACAGGGGTGAACGCCCAGAATTTC
TRBJ2-2	TRBD2	many	TRBV27	CASIAGGPGTGELFF	TGTGCCAGCATAGCGGGAGGGCCTGGCACCGGGGAGCTGTTTTTT
TRBJ2-1	-	-	TRBV6-1	CAGSDQETQYF	TGTGCGGGCAGTGACCAAGAGACCCAGTATTTC
TRBJ2-7	-	-	TRBV6-1	CASSVGTNYEQYF	TGTGCCAGCAGTGTGGGCACAAACTACGAGCAGTACTTC
TRBJ2-1	-	-	TRBV7-2	CASSFGQPGETQFF	TGTGCCAGCAGCTTTGGGCAGCCGGGGGAGACCCAGTTCTTC
TRBJ2-4	-	few	TRBV7-2	CASSYRGAGAKNIQYF	TGTGCCAGCAGCTACCGCGGGGCCGGAGCCAAAAACATTCAGTACTTC
TRBJ2-3	-	-	TRBV6-1	CASSEYGRVTDTQYF	TGTGCCAGCAGTGAATACGGCAGGGTCACAGATACGCAGTATTTT
TRBJ2-7	-	-	TRBV6-2/TRBV6-3	CASSYGTLEQYF	TGTGCCAGCAGTTACGGGACTTTAGAGCAGTACTTC
TRBJ2-3	-	once	TRBV10-1	CASTSSRKETQYF	TGCGCCAGCACTAGCTCACGCAAAGAGACGCAGTATTTT
TRBJ2-1	-	-	TRBV6-1	CASSEAGASSYEQFF	TGTGCCAGCAGTGAAGCGGGGGCTAGCTCCTACGAGCAGTTCTTC
TRBJ2-1	TRBD2	-	TRBV6-1	CASRLGASGRYSYNEQFF	TGTGCCAGCAGACTGGGGGCTAGCGGGAGATATTCCTACAATGAGCAGTTCTTC
TRBJ2-3	-	-	TRBV29-1	CSVGESPSTDTQYF	TGCAGCGTGGGGGAGTCTCCTAGCACAGATACGCAGTATTTT
TRBJ1-2	TRBD1	medium-sized	TRBV6-1	CASSDMRGLSYGYTF	TGTGCCAGCAGTGATATGAGGGGGCTGAGCTATGGCTACACCTTC
TRBJ2-1	-	-	TRBV6-1	CASSDPQEVSTDTQFF	TGTGCCAGCAGTGACCCCCAGGAGGTGAGCACCGATACGCAGTTCTTC
TRBJ2-5	-	medium-sized	TRBV12-3/TRBV12-4	CASRGFQETQYF	TGTGCCTCAAGGGGGTTCCAAGAGACCCAGTACTTC
TRBJ1-1	-	-	TRBV4-3	CASSPFAGMNTEAFF	TGCGCCAGCAGCCCGTTCGCAGGGATGAACACTGAAGCTTTCTTT
TRBJ2-3	TRBD2	-	TRBV10-3	CATRVAGDKNMQYF	TGTGCCACCCGGGTAGCGGGGGACAAAAATATGCAGTATTTT
TRBJ2-7	-	few	TRBV10-1	CASSEPTYEQYF	TGCGCCAGCAGTGAGCCCACCTACGAGCAGTACTTC
TRBJ2-5	-	-	TRBV27	CARGHGGGDQEIQYF	TGTGCCAGGGGGCACGGCGGCGGTGACCAAGAGATTCAGTACTTC
TRBJ2-3	-	-	TRBV27	CVSRSRLLGGTDTQYF	TGTGTCAGCCGCTCCCGACTGCTGGGAGGCACAGACACGCAGTATTTT
TRBJ2-3	-	-	TRBV6-4	CASSDPALSDTQYF	TGTGCCAGCAGTGACCCGGCCCTATCAGATACGCAGTATTTT
TRBJ2-3	TRBD2	once	TRBV6-1	CASSVSGGRRKNMQYF	TGTGCCAGCAGTGTCTCGGGCGGGAGACGCAAAAACATGCAGTATTTT
TRBJ2-1	TRBD2	-	TRBV12-3/TRBV12-4	CASSSAAGAYNEQFF	TGTGCCAGCAGCTCCGCTGCGGGGGCCTACAATGAGCAGTTCTTC
TRBJ2-4	-	-	TRBV25-1	CASVEGLRAKNTQYF	TGTGCCAGCGTTGAGGGGCTGAGAGCCAAAAACACTCAGTACTTC
TRBJ2-2	-	many	TRBV6-1	CASSPERSWTGELFF	TGTGCCAGCAGTCCCGAGAGGAGTTGGACCGGGGAGCTGTTTTTT
TRBJ2-3	-	once	TRBV27	CASSLWGSGADTQYF	TGTGCCAGCAGTTTATGGGGGTCTGGGGCAGATACGCAGTATTTT
TRBJ1-6	-	-	TRBV6-5	CASSYETVDSPLHF	TGTGCCAGCAGTTATGAGACAGTTGATTCACCCCTCCACTTT
TRBJ2-1	-	-	TRBV6-5	CASSSPGFYGSNEQFF	TGTGCCAGCAGTTCCCCGGGTTTTTACGGGAGTAATGAGCAGTTCTTC
TRBJ2-5	TRBD1	-	TRBV12-3/TRBV12-4	CASSLRTGGLF	TGTGCCAGCAGTCTTCGGACAGGGGGGCTCTTC
TRBJ2-5	TRBD1	many	TRBV6-5	CASSNEGTGGTETQYF	TGTGCCAGCAGTAACGAGGGGACAGGGGGCACAGAGACCCAGTACTTC
TRBJ2-2	-	-	TRBV11-3	CASSPHLGELFF	TGTGCCAGCAGCCCCCATCTCGGGGAGCTGTTTTTT
TRBJ2-1	TRBD1	-	TRBV6-1	CASFGTGEHNEQFF	TGTGCCAGTTTCGGGACAGGGGAACACAATGAGCAGTTCTTC
TRBJ2-3	TRBD1	-	TRBV27	CASSRTQRQGAETQYF	TGTGCCAGCAGCAGAACCCAGAGACAGGGTGCAGAGACGCAGTACTTT
TRBJ2-5	-	few	TRBV10-3	CVVGTETQYF	TGTGTTGTGGGAACGGAGACCCAGTACTTC
TRBJ2-4	-	-	TRBV27	CASTNRGGDEKIQYF	TGTGCCAGCACCAACCGGGGCGGTGACGAAAAGATCCAGTACTTC
TRBJ2-5	-	-	TRBV6-5	CASRYGRDQETQYF	TGTGCCAGCCGTTACGGACGTGACCAAGAGACCCAGTACTTC
TRBJ1-2	-	-	TRBV5-8	CASSQPGRNRLGYGYTF	TGTGCCAGCAGCCAACCGGGACGGAACCGGCTAGGCTATGGCTACACCTTC
TRBJ2-3	-	-	TRBV6-1	CASSELAGCTEAQFF	TGTGCCAGCAGTGAATTGGCGGGTTGCACAGAGGCGCAGTTTTTT
TRBJ2-4	-	-	TRBV27	CASSAPVVGATNIQYF	TGTGCCAGCAGTGCCCCGGTGGTGGGAGCCACAAATATTCAGTACTTC
TRBJ2-3	TRBD2	-	TRBV6-1	CRTRLAGAKDTQYF	TGTCGCACCCGGCTAGCGGGGGCCAAAGATACGCAGTACTTT
TRBJ2-7	-	-	TRBV6-1	CASNPAGTHSYEQYF	TGTGCCAGCAATCCGGCCGGGACACACTCCTACGAGCAGTACTTC
TRBJ2-1	-	medium-sized	TRBV7-3	CASSMLTGINNEQFF	TGTGCCAGCAGCATGCTGACAGGAATCAACAATGAGCAGTTCTTC
TRBJ1-1	-	many	TRBV6-2/TRBV6-3	CASSYRGDDTEAFF	TGTGCCAGCAGTTACCGCGGGGACGACACTGAAGCTTTCTTT
TRBJ2-4	TRBD2	once	TRBV10-2	CASSGGAKNIQYF	TGCGCCAGCAGCGGGGGGGCCAAAAACATTCAGTACTTC
TRBJ1-1	-	few	TRBV12-3/TRBV12-4	CASSPGARGTEAFF	TGTGCCAGCAGTCCGGGGGCGAGGGGAACTGAAGCTTTCTTT
TRBJ2-3	-	-	TRBV27	CASSSRGPGATNTQYF	TGTGCCAGCAGTTCCCGGGGGCCGGGAGCCACAAACACGCAGTATTTT